This TCR beta chain was found in a study of T cell responses to AZD1222 COVID-19 vaccine (dated by TCRdb to the early 2020s). Study-wide context: TCR sequencing covered roughly 230 trial participants: 200 to 220 given two doses of AZD1222 and 26 given two doses of MenACWY control vaccine. Trial participants were enrolled by age into 18-55, 56-69 and 70-plus year subgroups, with approximately 160, 26 and 62 TCR-sequenced participants respectively.

The CDR3 regions of human TCRbeta chains were subjected to immunosequencing. Turning to the authors' computational methods: Repertoire TCRs were checked for matches against a reference library of SARS-CoV-2-specific TCRs that had been generated using the MIRA antigen-specificity platform. Breadth was defined as the fraction of unique TCRs that were SARS-CoV-2-associated. Depth was defined as the fraction of total T cells that were SARS-CoV-2-associated. Using the MIRA data, each spike-specific TCR was mapped to the spike region that the TCR reacts to and placed in a CD4 or CD8 class. Log10-transformed breadth and depth values were compared by one-way ANOVA with Sidak's multiple comparisons tests. TCRdb took over this immuneACCESS table, retaining in-frame rearrangements with V and J assigned. Such tables are incomplete; in checked studies, under half of the missing clones stem from an unresolved V gene, and the remainder is unexplained. V and J calls and clone size follow that table, whereas D and trimming were derived from the DNA. This sample has about 140,000 clones in its table, and 70% to 90% of those were observed once. Of the sample, 3.1% falls within the top ten clones.

This sample's time point label indicates: about 28 days (+/-7) after the second vaccine dose. AZD1222 recipients given second doses at about 4 weeks or at about 12 weeks were pooled, since spike-specific TCR depth and breadth were not found to differ between the two schedules. Vaccinee samples were obtained from the UK trials COV001 and COV002, which included a single-blind randomized controlled phase 2/3 trial of AZD1222 (ChAdOx1 nCoV-19) in healthy adults. For TCRbeta chain sequencing, PBMC samples were collected from trial participants at day 0 and at day 28 after the second dose. The paper as a whole reports these results and caveats: A significant rise in spike-specific TCR breadth and depth was observed after two AZD1222 doses relative to day 0 and relative to MenACWY recipients. Participants were mostly white British and included more females than males, and it was suggested by the authors that clonal diversity may have been underestimated. Because no day 14 peak-response samples were available, the repertoires could be characterized only after the peak T cell response. The whole spike protein was spanned by vaccine-associated CD4 TCRs, and dominant responses were seen in regions 160-218 and 743-854. Reportedly, almost half of the unique spike-specific TCRs recognized epitopes lying outside the regions that are mutated in the B.1.351 and B.1.1.7 variants. The 56-69-year group was small, and its depth increase did not reach significance, likely because of low power. Only five to seven AZD1222 recipients were SARS-CoV-2 seropositive at baseline, limiting conclusions about previously exposed vaccinees.

Note on this clone: This clone's antigen is unknown. The sample holds no much larger clone one base away, and base qualities are not on file.

Germline trimming: 4 bases from V, 7 bases from J; junction bases outside gene matches: 11. From the germline V gene, CDR1 is SGHAT and CDR2 is FQNNGV. The CDR3 spans 15 residues, from the cysteine through the phenylalanine. Only the CDR3 region is kept as DNA, spanning 45 bases read in frame from base 1. The clonotype was recovered from an adult who received the AZD1222 COVID-19 vaccine. The sequence is built from TRBV11-2 and TRBJ1-2; 8 central bases correspond to TRBD1. The material was peripheral blood, obtained 28 days after the second AZD1222 dose. The nucleotide sequence is TGTGCCAGCAGCTCAAAAGCCCAGGGGGCTCGTGGCTACACCTTC. Its product reads: CASSSKAQGARGYTF.